This paragraph covers one TCR beta chain sequence. This entry comes from a study of PD-L1 blockade in urothelial cancer. Across the whole study: Patients, treated from 2014 onward, received atezolizumab 1,200 mg intravenously every 3 weeks.

The time point was: peripheral blood 6 weeks after treatment start. This CDR3 contains 15 residues. V gave up 0 bases and J gave up 1 base, with 9 bases separating them. CDR1 is SGHVS, CDR2 FQNEAQ, per germline. Added to each PCR by spiking were synthetic TCR analog templates. Clones were read by immunoSEQ multiplex PCR, and TCRdb kept only the in-frame ones, dropping some. The profile shows tens of thousands of clones, approximately 81% of them singletons. This TCR was recovered from a man between 65 and 85 years old with urothelial cancer. The input for sequencing was PBMCs, taken around atezolizumab (anti-PD-L1) treatment. This chain connects TRBV7-8 to TRBJ1-1, with D perhaps matching TRBD1 (5 bases). The chain's CDR3 is CASSLARDSNTEAFF. CDR3 sequence (DNA): TGTGCCAGCAGCTTAGCCAGGGATTCGAACACTGAAGCTTTCTTT.